The clone carrying this T cell receptor (beta chain) was observed a handful of times. Its antigen remains unidentified. Investigators profiled TCR beta VDJ and CDR3 from genomic DNA template. From the reads, TCRdb called clonotypes with MiXCR, one entry per CDR3 protein. This sample has around 220,000 distinct CDR3 sequences, with under 55% found just once. The data were obtained in a study of CD8+CD57+ T cells in acquired aplastic anemia. Background on the study: Each DNA sample taken from sorted CD4+ and CD8+ cells came to 3 to 4 ug on average.

The length of the CDR3 is 16 residues. Looked up from germline, CDR1 is LGHDT and CDR2 is YNNKEL (reference sequence). V lost 1 base and J lost 3; bases outside the gene matches: 9. Before being chosen for sequencing, patients had shown CD8+CD57+ cell expansion by flow cytometry. At the time of blood sampling, patients had not yet received any therapy. General study results and limits: Significant differences in CD8+ Simpson's diversity were not observed between patients and controls.

Input material: sorted CD4+, CD8+, or CD8+CD57+ T cells (not recorded which) from PBMCs. This receptor was obtained from a human donor with aplastic anemia. This chain links TRBV3-1 with TRBJ2-7, with 7 positions matching TRBD2. The CDR3 sequence: CASSQGSGSGRYEQYF. In nucleotides, the CDR3 is TGTGCCAGCAGCCAAGGGTCGGGTAGCGGGCGCTACGAGCAGTACTTC.